This passage covers 26 T cell receptor beta chains from one sample sequenced in a study of CD8+ T cells in alopecia areata. RNA was extracted and reverse transcribed into cDNA as the sequencing template. Assay: immunoSEQ multiplex PCR; the TCRdb copy retains only in-frame clones and omits some. This sample has about 140,000 clones, with 40% to 55% found just once. Material: CD4+ T cells sorted from blood, obtained at week 0. The receptors shown here come from a human donor with alopecia areata.

This clone has only one observation. This rearrangement joins TRBV30 to TRBJ1-2; 7 bases align to TRBD1. Germline CDR1 reads GTSNPN; CDR2 reads SVGIG (reference sequence). The V and J ends lost 2 bases and 5 bases, in that order; junction bases with no gene match: 11. The CDR3 is 15 amino acids. CDR3 in DNA: TGTGCCTGGAGTCGTCCCAACAGGGGCTTATATGGCTACACCTTC. The encoded protein is CAWSRPNRGLYGYTF.

CDR3 region: CSARDETQYF. DNA of the CDR3: TGCAGTGCTAGAGACGAGACCCAGTACTTC. The chain joins TRBV20-1 to TRBJ2-5; no clear D gene. V was trimmed by 0 bases and J by 5 bases, leaving 1 base between them. Germline V gives CDR1 DFQATT, CDR2 SNEGSKA (reference sequence). This CDR3 has 10 amino acids.

This chain links TRBV30 with TRBJ1-2; maybe TRBD1 (5 bases). This CDR3 is 13 amino acids long. Trimming left V 3 bases short and J 3 bases short, with 11 bases between. CDR1 is GTSNPN and CDR2 is SVGIG in the germline V gene (reference sequence). Written as DNA, the CDR3 is TGTGCCTGGAGCCCCGGGACTGACTATGGCTACACCTTC. This codes for CAWSPGTDYGYTF.

This chain connects TRBV30 to TRBJ2-3; 8 nucleotides agree with TRBD2. The length of the CDR3 is 16 residues. In germline, CDR1 is GTSNPN, CDR2 SVGIG (reference sequence). V dropped 2 bases and J dropped 6; count of bases not matched to a gene: 13. The CDR3, as DNA: TGTGCCTGGAGTCCAACAAGCGGGAGAGGTCCCGATACGCAGTATTTT. It yields the protein CAWSPTSGRGPDTQYF.

V gene TRBV28 combines with J gene TRBJ2-5, with 13 bases matching TRBD2. V lost 6 bases and J lost 5; bases outside the gene matches: 15. Per the germline V gene, CDR1 is MDHEN and CDR2 is SYDVKM. The CDR3 totals 18 residues. This CDR3 reads CASSYGSGGLAGLETQYF. The CDR3 nucleotides are TGTGCCAGCAGCTATGGCAGTGGGGGACTAGCGGGACTGGAGACCCAGTACTTC.

The V and J genes are TRBV29-1 and TRBJ2-2, with D unclear. CDR1 and CDR2 from the germline V gene are SQVTM and ANQGSEA. This CDR3 contains 10 residues. Trimming left V 4 bases short and J 7 bases short, with 4 bases between. The CDR3 is CSVGVGELFF. The DNA of the CDR3 is TGCAGCGTTGGGGTCGGGGAGCTGTTTTTT.

This clone has just a few counts. The chain has TRBV5-4 and TRBJ1-2; a possible D gene is TRBD1 (6 bases). This CDR3 is built from 15 residues. V lost 4 bases and J lost 0, with 13 bases in between. The V gene's germline CDR1 is SGHNT and CDR2 YYREEE (reference sequence). CDR3 region: CASSRIRTANYGYTF. DNA of the CDR3: TGTGCCAGCAGCAGGATTCGGACAGCTAACTATGGCTACACCTTC.

This clone was seen only a few times. The gene calls are TRBV30 and TRBJ1-1; no clear D. The CDR3 spans 13 residues. V was clipped by 4 bases and J by 1 base, with 10 bases between them. Germline CDR1 is GTSNPN and CDR2 is SVGIG (reference sequence). The CDR3: CAWTGAGNTEAFF. CDR3 in DNA: TGTGCCTGGACCGGAGCGGGGAACACTGAAGCTTTCTTT.

The V gene is TRBV5-1, the J gene TRBJ2-2; tentative D call: TRBD1 (6 bases). V shed 0 bases and J shed 0 bases, with 12 bases lying between them. Germline-derived CDR1 and CDR2 are SGHRS and YFSETQ. The length of the CDR3 is 17 residues. This chain's CDR3 is CASSLAQGTANTGELFF. CDR3 coding DNA: TGCGCCAGCAGCTTGGCCCAGGGGACCGCGAACACCGGGGAGCTGTTTTTT.

This chain connects TRBV15 to TRBJ1-2; D is unclear. V shed 11 bases and J shed 4 bases, with 14 bases lying between them. This CDR3 has 12 amino acids. Germline values: CDR1 LNHNV, CDR2 YYDKDF (reference sequence). The CDR3, as DNA: TGTGCCGCTTCCCAGTCGGGCTATGGCTACACCTTC. This codes for CAASQSGYGYTF. The variable domain in full, with the rest retrieved from reference TRBV15 and TRBJ1-2, is DAMVIQNPRYQVTQFGKPVTLSCSQTLNHNVMYWYQQKSSQAPKLLFHYYDKDFNNEADTPDNFQSRRPNTSFCFLDIRSPGLGDTAMYLCAASQSGYGYTFGSGTRLTVV.

J is TRBJ2-2 and V is TRBV30, with D uncertain. The CDR3 consists of 14 residues. Germline V gene lookup returns CDR1 GTSNPN and CDR2 SVGIG (reference sequence). V shed 3 bases and J shed 2 bases, with 10 bases lying between them. Written as DNA, the CDR3 is TGTGCCTGGAGCGCCGGGCCCAACACCGGGGAGCTGTTTTTT. The encoded protein is CAWSAGPNTGELFF.

The rearrangement joins TRBV5-1 to TRBJ2-7, with D perhaps matching TRBD2 (6 bases). V lost 4 bases to trimming and J lost 9 bases, with 20 bases between them. Per germline, CDR1 SGHRS and CDR2 YFSETQ. This CDR3 has 14 residues. The CDR3 sequence is CASSEGLSSRGQYF. For the CDR3, the DNA is TGCGCCAGCAGCGAGGGACTTTCTTCAAGGGGGCAGTACTTC.

The chain employs TRBV7-3 and TRBJ2-5; D possibly corresponds to TRBD1 (6 bases). From germline, CDR1 is SGHTA and CDR2 FQGTGA. The length of the CDR3 is 15 residues. V was pared by 5 bases and J by 5 bases, with 18 bases between. The CDR3 loop is CASSPGTHVLETQYF. The CDR3 DNA follows: TGTGCCAGCAGCCCCGGGACACATGTGTTGGAGACCCAGTACTTC.

The chain combines TRBV30 with TRBJ1-1; tentatively, D is TRBD1 (5 bases). Per germline, CDR1 GTSNPN and CDR2 SVGIG (reference sequence). The CDR3 has 13 amino acids. V lost 1 base, J lost 4 bases, and 10 bases lay in between. The CDR3 coding sequence is TGTGCCTGGAGTGAGACAGCCTTCACTGAAGCTTTCTTT. Translating gives CAWSETAFTEAFF.

The chain couples TRBV19 to TRBJ2-7; either TRBD1 or TRBD2 may supply D (6 bases each). Trimming stripped 10 bases from V and 2 bases from J, with 18 bases between. The CDR3 contains 14 residues. Germline V CDR1 and CDR2: LNHDA, SQIVND (reference sequence). In nucleotides, the CDR3 is TGTGCCACGAGGGGGGCGGATTTAACCTACGAGCAGTACTTC. Translating it yields CATRGADLTYEQYF.

This clone was seen a few times. The chain couples TRBV5-1 to TRBJ2-7; 7 bases match TRBD2. From germline, CDR1 is SGHRS and CDR2 YFSETQ. The CDR3 covers 15 residues. The V gene end was trimmed by 4 bases and the J gene end by 4 bases; junction bases not matched to a gene: 11. CDR3 DNA sequence: TGCGCCAGCAGCACAGGACTAGGGCGAGATTACGAGCAGTACTTC. Its protein is CASSTGLGRDYEQYF.

The chain is built from TRBV11-2 and TRBJ2-7; TRBD2 aligns across 7 bases. Unmatched junction bases numbered 0, after V lost 4 bases and J lost 3 bases. The CDR3 extends over 12 amino acids. Germline V CDR1 and CDR2: SGHAT, FQNNGV. CDR3 nucleotides: TGTGCCAGCAGCTCTAGCGGCTACGAGCAGTACTTC. Translating gives CASSSSGYEQYF.

This clone appeared a few times. The J gene is TRBJ2-2, the V gene TRBV2; D possibly corresponds to TRBD1 (6 bases). Germline CDR1 SNHLY, CDR2 FYNNEI. This CDR3 region has 13 residues. V was cut by 5 bases and J by 4 bases, with 8 bases left in between. The CDR3 region is CASSLRGTGELFF. For the CDR3, the DNA is TGTGCCAGCAGTCTCAGGGGCACCGGGGAGCTGTTTTTT. Using reference TRBV2 and TRBJ2-2 for the parts outside the CDR3, the full variable domain is EPEVTQTPSHQVTQMGQEVILRCVPISNHLYFYWYRQILGQKVEFLVSFYNNEISEKSEIFDDQFSVERPDGSNFTLKIRSTKLEDSAMYFCASSLRGTGELFFGEGSRLTVL.

This clone occurred a few times. The chain employs TRBV6-1 and TRBJ2-2; tentatively, D is TRBD1 or TRBD2 (6 bases each). From germline, CDR1 is MNHNS and CDR2 SASEGT. The CDR3 is made up of 14 amino acids. Deletions cut 11 bases from V and 5 bases from J, with 18 bases between. CDR3 sequence (DNA): TGTGCCCACGAGAGGGGGACTGGAACCGGGGAGCTGTTTTTT. It is translated as CAHERGTGTGELFF.

CDR3 sequence: CASSLGEVRTEAFF. The CDR3 DNA reads TGCGCCAGCAGCCTCGGGGAAGTGCGCACTGAAGCTTTCTTT. V and J are TRBV5-1 and TRBJ1-1; no reliable D call. The CDR3 loop spans 14 amino acids. The V and J ends lost 4 bases and 4 bases respectively, with 14 bases between them. From germline, CDR1 is SGHRS and CDR2 YFSETQ.

This sequence joins TRBV11-2 and TRBJ1-2, with D uncertain. CDR1 and CDR2 (germline): SGHAT, FQNNGV. V lost 4 bases, J lost 6 bases, and 12 bases lay in between. This CDR3 region has 13 residues. CDR3 DNA: TGTGCCAGCAGCTACGGTCCATTGAATGGCTACACCTTC. Encoded protein: CASSYGPLNGYTF. The full variable domain, in which reference TRBV11-2 and TRBJ1-2 provide the parts outside the CDR3, is EAGVAQSPRYKIIEKRQSVAFWCNPISGHATLYWYQQILGQGPKLLIQFQNNGVVDDSQLPKDRFSAERLKGVDSTLKIQPAKLEDSAVYLCASSYGPLNGYTFGSGTRLTVV.

CDR3 amino acids: CASSLDSGTGTPLQETQYF. CDR3 coding DNA: TGTGCCAGCAGCTTAGACTCCGGGACAGGGACCCCCTTGCAAGAGACCCAGTACTTC. The J gene is TRBJ2-5, the V gene TRBV7-2, with TRBD1 identical over 9 bases. The CDR3 extends over 19 amino acids. The germline CDR1 and CDR2 sequences are SGHTA and FQGNSA. Trimming took 1 base from V and 2 from J; bases not matched to a gene: 14.

This clone has a handful of counts. The chain uses TRBV11-2 and TRBJ2-7; TRBD2 matches 11 bases. Germline lookup yields CDR1 SGHAT and CDR2 FQNNGV. V was pared by 5 bases and J by 5 bases, with 8 bases of the junction left unmatched. There are 15 residues in the CDR3. CDR3 residues: CASSRTSGSINEQYF. CDR3 sequence (DNA): TGTGCCAGCAGCAGAACTAGCGGGAGTATCAACGAGCAGTACTTC.

The V call is TRBV5-1, the J call TRBJ2-4; either TRBD1 or TRBD2 may fit D (6 bases each). Germline V gene data show CDR1 as SGHRS and CDR2 as YFSETQ. V lost 5 bases and J lost 8, with 11 bases in between. This CDR3 region has 12 residues. The CDR3 nucleotides are TGCGCCAGCAGGTCAGGGGAGGACATTCAGTACTTC. Its protein product is CASRSGEDIQYF.

The chain recombines TRBV4-3 with TRBJ2-1; D ambiguous. CDR3 length: 15 amino acids. V lost 0 bases and J 4 bases, leaving 10 bases between the germline ends. The germline V gene has CDR1 LGHNA and CDR2 YSLEER. The CDR3 protein is CASSQDFGTYNEQFF. The DNA of the CDR3 is TGCGCCAGCAGCCAAGATTTTGGCACATACAATGAGCAGTTCTTC.

The J gene is TRBJ1-2, the V gene TRBV30; no firm D call. V dropped 4 bases and J dropped 4 bases, with 13 bases sitting between them. CDR1 and CDR2 (germline): GTSNPN, SVGIG (reference sequence). This CDR3 has 13 residues. CDR3 in amino acids: CAWMNGRTYGYTF. CDR3 bases: TGTGCCTGGATGAACGGGAGAACCTATGGCTACACCTTC.